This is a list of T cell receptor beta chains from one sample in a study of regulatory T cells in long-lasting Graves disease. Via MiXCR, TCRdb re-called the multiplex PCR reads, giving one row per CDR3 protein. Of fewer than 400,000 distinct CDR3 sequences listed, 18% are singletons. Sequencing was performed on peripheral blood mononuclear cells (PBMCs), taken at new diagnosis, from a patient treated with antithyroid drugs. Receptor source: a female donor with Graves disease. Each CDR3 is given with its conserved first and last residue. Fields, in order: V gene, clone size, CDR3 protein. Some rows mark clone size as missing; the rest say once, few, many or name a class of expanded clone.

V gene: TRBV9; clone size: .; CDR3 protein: CASSVGVGQVNTEAFF
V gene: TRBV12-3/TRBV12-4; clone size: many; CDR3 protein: CASSLVQEGEAFF
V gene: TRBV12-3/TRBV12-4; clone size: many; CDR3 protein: CASSPTQGVSEKLFF
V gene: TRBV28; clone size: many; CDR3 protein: CASSARQLVREKLFF
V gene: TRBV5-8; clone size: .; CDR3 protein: CASSSRMTVRGQPQHF
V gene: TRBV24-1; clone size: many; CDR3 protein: CATSDGTGTANNEQFF
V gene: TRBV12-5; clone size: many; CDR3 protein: CASGLGTGAREQYF
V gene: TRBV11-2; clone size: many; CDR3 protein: CASSLVSSGANVLTF
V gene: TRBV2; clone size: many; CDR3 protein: CASSEWLDSYEQYF
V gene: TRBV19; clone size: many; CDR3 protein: CASTPATGTNTEAFF
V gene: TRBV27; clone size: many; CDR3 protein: CASSLATGYEQYF
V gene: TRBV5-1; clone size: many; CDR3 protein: CASSPSPGFGYEQYF
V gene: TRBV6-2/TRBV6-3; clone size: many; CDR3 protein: CASSARTGRYEQYF
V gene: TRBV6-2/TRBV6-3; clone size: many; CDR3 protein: CASSYYAIGGAGVEQFF